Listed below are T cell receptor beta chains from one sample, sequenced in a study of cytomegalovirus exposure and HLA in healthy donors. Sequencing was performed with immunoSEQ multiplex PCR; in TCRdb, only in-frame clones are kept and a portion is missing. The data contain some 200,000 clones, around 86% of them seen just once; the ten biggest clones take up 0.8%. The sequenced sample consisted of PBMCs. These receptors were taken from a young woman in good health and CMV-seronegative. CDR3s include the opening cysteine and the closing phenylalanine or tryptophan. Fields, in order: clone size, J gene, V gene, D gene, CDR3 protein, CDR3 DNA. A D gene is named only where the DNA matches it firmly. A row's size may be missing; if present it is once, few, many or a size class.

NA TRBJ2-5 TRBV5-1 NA CASSFVVGGSSLEFGKTQYF TGCGCCAGCAGCTTTGTTGTCGGGGGAAGTTCACTCGAATTTGGGAAGACCCAGTACTTC
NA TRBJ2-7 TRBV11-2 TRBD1 CASEGNRGPTHEQYF TGTGCCAGCGAGGGGAATAGGGGGCCGACCCACGAGCAGTACTTC
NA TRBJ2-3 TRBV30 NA CAWSGGHSGADTQYF TGTGCCTGGAGTGGGGGACACTCGGGCGCAGATACGCAGTATTTT
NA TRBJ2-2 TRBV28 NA CASSSASNTGELFF TGTGCCAGCAGTTCCGCTAGCAACACCGGGGAGCTGTTTTTT
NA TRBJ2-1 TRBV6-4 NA CASSDSWLAREQFF TGTGCCAGCAGTGACTCATGGCTAGCCCGCGAGCAGTTCTTC
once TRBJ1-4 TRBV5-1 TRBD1 CASSLAKYRGQSEKLFF TGCGCCAGCAGCTTGGCTAAGTACAGGGGGCAGAGTGAAAAACTGTTTTTT
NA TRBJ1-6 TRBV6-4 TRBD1 CASSESPGQGASPLHF TGTGCCAGCAGTGAGTCACCGGGACAGGGCGCGTCACCCCTCCACTTT
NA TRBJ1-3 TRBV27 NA CASSPAWRWGGYSGNTIYF TGTGCCAGCAGTCCCGCGTGGCGATGGGGGGGATACTCTGGAAACACCATATATTTT
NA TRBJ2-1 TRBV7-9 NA CASSGQYNEQFF TGTGCCAGCAGCGGACAGTACAATGAGCAGTTCTTC
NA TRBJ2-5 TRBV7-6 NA CASSLGGALQETQYF TGTGCCAGCAGCTTGGGGGGTGCCCTCCAAGAGACCCAGTACTTC
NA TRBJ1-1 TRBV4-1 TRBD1 CASSGDRDTEAFF TGCGCCAGCAGCGGAGACAGGGACACTGAAGCTTTCTTT
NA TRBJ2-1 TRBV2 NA CASSEAEGLTYNEQFF TGTGCCAGCAGTGAAGCGGAGGGCCTGACCTACAATGAGCAGTTCTTC
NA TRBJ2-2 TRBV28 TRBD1 CASSLGTGLAGELFF TGTGCCAGCAGTTTGGGGACAGGGTTAGCCGGGGAGCTGTTTTTT
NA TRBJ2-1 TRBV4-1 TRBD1 CASSQEGQATYNEQFF TGCGCCAGCAGCCAAGAGGGACAGGCGACCTACAATGAGCAGTTCTTC
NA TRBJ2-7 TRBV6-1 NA CASSVNREGVSWQYF TGTGCCAGCAGCGTTAACAGGGAGGGGGTTTCGTGGCAGTACTTC
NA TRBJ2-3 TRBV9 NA CASSVDGQTTDTQYF TGTGCCAGCAGCGTAGATGGCCAAACGACTGATACGCAGTATTTT
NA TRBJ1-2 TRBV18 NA CASSPTVTSYGYTF TGTGCCAGCTCCCCAACCGTTACGAGCTATGGCTACACCTTC
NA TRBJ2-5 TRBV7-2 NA CASSSDRKETQYF TGTGCCAGCAGCAGTGACAGGAAAGAGACCCAGTACTTC
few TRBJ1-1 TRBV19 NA CASTPGAFF TGTGCCAGTACCCCCGGGGCTTTCTTT
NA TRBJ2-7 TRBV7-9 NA CASSPPRYSYEQYF TGTGCCAGCAGCCCCCCCAGGTACTCCTACGAGCAGTACTTC
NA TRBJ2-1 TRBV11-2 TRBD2 CASSSGGYNEQFF TGTGCCAGCAGCAGCGGGGGGTACAATGAGCAGTTCTTC
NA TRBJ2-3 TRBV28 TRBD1 CASKGGLDTQYF TGTGCCAGCAAAGGGGGCTTGGATACGCAGTATTTT
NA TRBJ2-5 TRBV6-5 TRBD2 CASSYSPTSGGNF TGTGCCAGCAGTTACTCCCCCACTAGCGGGGGTAACTTC
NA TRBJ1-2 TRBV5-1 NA CASSLRRPRSYGYTF TGCGCCAGCAGCTTGCGGAGGCCCAGGTCCTATGGCTACACCTTC
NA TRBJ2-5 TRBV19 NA CASSIAGRVGETQYF TGTGCCAGTAGTATAGCGGGAAGGGTCGGGGAGACCCAGTACTTC
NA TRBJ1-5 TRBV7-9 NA CASSLMMAPQHF TGTGCCAGCAGCTTAATGATGGCGCCCCAGCATTTT
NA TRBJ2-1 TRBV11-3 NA CASSLGVGEQFF TGTGCCAGCAGCTTAGGGGTGGGCGAGCAGTTCTTC
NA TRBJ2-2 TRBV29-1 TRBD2 CSVLTSGVNTGELFF TGCAGCGTTCTAACTAGCGGGGTAAACACCGGGGAGCTGTTTTTT
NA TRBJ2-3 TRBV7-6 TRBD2 CASSYATSGTPDTQYF TGTGCCAGCAGCTACGCGACTAGCGGGACGCCAGATACGCAGTATTTT
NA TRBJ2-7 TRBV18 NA CASSPGAGDEQYF TGTGCCAGCTCACCGGGGGCGGGGGACGAGCAGTACTTC